One sample yielded the 17 T cell receptor beta chains listed below, sequenced in a study of blood T cell repertoires in COVID-19. Generated by immunoSEQ multiplex PCR, the TCRdb table keeps only in-frame clones and is missing some. The sample has about 39,000 clones, around 80% seen once; the top ten hold about a tenth. The sequencing sample was made of peripheral blood. Receptors originate from a man in his 60s in a cohort sampled during active COVID-19.

The chain couples TRBV24-1 to TRBJ2-3; 10 nucleotides align to TRBD2. V was pared by 5 bases and J by 5 bases, with 6 bases of the junction left unmatched. CDR3 length equals 15 residues. Germline V lookup: CDR1 KGHDR, CDR2 SFDVKD. The CDR3 sequence is CATSGERGGGDTQYF. CDR3 coding DNA: TGTGCCACCAGTGGGGAGCGGGGGGGCGGAGATACGCAGTATTTT.

J is TRBJ2-7 and V is TRBV2, with 8 positions matching TRBD2. The V and J ends lost 6 bases and 4 bases, in that order; junction bases with no gene match: 5. In germline, CDR1 is SNHLY, CDR2 FYNNEI. The CDR3 loop spans 13 amino acids. CDR3 protein: CASRGGTSYEQYF. As DNA, the CDR3 is TGTGCCAGCAGGGGAGGGACTAGTTACGAGCAGTACTTC.

This clone has just one count. V gene TRBV12-3 or TRBV12-4 combines with J gene TRBJ1-4, with 9 bases identical to TRBD1. CDR3 size: 13 residues. Trimming took 6 bases from V and 4 from J; bases not matched to a gene: 0. Written as DNA, the CDR3 is TGTGCCAGCAGGACAGGGGGTAATGAAAAACTGTTTTTT. It specifies CASRTGGNEKLFF.

The chain links TRBV28 to TRBJ1-5; D is undetermined. Looked up from germline, CDR1 is MDHEN and CDR2 is SYDVKM. This CDR3 region has 15 residues. The V end was cut by 5 bases, the J end by 4 bases, with 15 bases between. The CDR3 DNA reads as TGTGCCAGCAGTCCTACCTCAGGAAGAAATCAGCCCCAGCATTTT. It codes for CASSPTSGRNQPQHF.

The chain is built from TRBV4-3 and TRBJ2-7, with 8 positions matching TRBD1. With 5 bases clipped from V and 6 bases from J, the junction kept 12 bases outside the gene matches. The length of the CDR3 is 15 residues. Germline CDR1 is LGHNA and CDR2 is YSLEER. The CDR3 region has the DNA TGCGCCAGCAGCGGAATCGGACAGGGCGTCAGCGAGCAGTACTTC. Its translation is CASSGIGQGVSEQYF.

J is TRBJ2-3 and V is TRBV5-1; TRBD2 is a possible D gene (5 bases). V shed 5 bases and J shed 1 base, with 14 bases lying between them. Germline CDR1 and CDR2: SGHRS and YFSETQ. CDR3 length equals 15 residues. The CDR3 DNA follows: TGCGCCAGCAGGCGACTTCCGCGGGGCACAGATACGCAGTATTTT. This encodes CASRRLPRGTDTQYF.

The CDR3 bases are TGCGCCAGCAGCCCGGATAGCGGGGGGTCCTCCTACGAGCAGTACTTC. This codes for CASSPDSGGSSYEQYF. This chain uses TRBV5-1 with TRBJ2-7, with 10 bases fitting TRBD2. This CDR3 has 16 residues. The V and J ends lost 4 bases and 0 bases, in that order; junction bases with no gene match: 7. Germline values: CDR1 SGHRS, CDR2 YFSETQ.

V gene TRBV27 combines with J gene TRBJ2-3, with D maybe TRBD2 (7 bases). The CDR3 loop spans 13 amino acids. The V end lost 4 bases, the J end lost 4 bases, and 9 bases lay between the germline ends. The germline CDR1 and CDR2 sequences are MNHEY and SMNVEV (reference sequence). The CDR3 nucleotides are TGTGCCAGCAGTTGGGGGGGCGCAGATACGCAGTATTTT. Protein: CASSWGGADTQYF.

The rearrangement joins TRBV30 to TRBJ2-7; D perhaps matches TRBD1 (5 bases). Germline lookup yields CDR1 GTSNPN and CDR2 SVGIG (reference sequence). Trimming took off 2 bases at V and 5 bases at J, with 22 bases between the two ends. The CDR3 covers 16 residues. CDR3 nucleotides: TGTGCCTGGAGTCCCCTCAAGGCGAAGGGGTCCCACGAGCAGTACTTC. Protein sequence: CAWSPLKAKGSHEQYF.

Concerning this clone itself: This CDR3 is also generated by other DNA sequences in the sample. This chain uses TRBV3-1 (or the pseudogene TRBV3-2) with TRBJ2-2, with TRBD1 matching over 8 bases. CDR1 and CDR2 (germline): LGHDT, YNNKEL (reference sequence). V lost 4 bases and J lost 4; bases outside the gene matches: 8. CDR3 length: 16 residues. In DNA form, the CDR3 reads TGTGCCAGCAGCCCGACAGGGGCAGGGCGCACCGGGGAGCTGTTTTTT. Its translation is CASSPTGAGRTGELFF.

This chain links TRBV3-1 (or the pseudogene TRBV3-2) with TRBJ1-1; 7 bases line up with TRBD1. CDR1 and CDR2 (germline): LGHDT, YNNKEL (reference sequence). CDR3 size: 14 residues. The V segment lost 7 bases and the J segment 2 bases; nucleotides outside the gene matches: 7. The CDR3 loop is CASKYTGDNTEAFF. CDR3 nucleotide sequence: TGTGCCAGCAAATACACAGGGGACAACACTGAAGCTTTCTTT.

The V and J genes are TRBV28 and TRBJ1-1, with D uncertain. CDR1 is MDHEN and CDR2 is SYDVKM in the germline V gene. The V and J ends lost 3 bases and 4 bases respectively, with 6 bases between them. The CDR3 runs 12 residues. The CDR3 loop is CASSFFRTEAFF. As DNA, the CDR3 is TGTGCCAGCAGTTTTTTCCGCACTGAAGCTTTCTTT.

The chain links TRBV6-5 to TRBJ2-2, with a weak D call TRBD1 (5 bases). This CDR3 is 15 amino acids long. Germline values: CDR1 MNHEY, CDR2 SVGAGI. Trimming stripped 3 bases from V and 0 bases from J, with 8 bases between. The CDR3 reads CASSYQGSNTGELFF. CDR3 bases: TGTGCCAGCAGTTATCAGGGATCGAACACCGGGGAGCTGTTTTTT.

This CDR3 is CASSYLGHLNYGYTF. The CDR3 region has the DNA TGTGCCAGCAGTTACCTGGGACACCTTAACTATGGCTACACCTTC. The gene calls are TRBV6-5 and TRBJ1-2, with a weak D call TRBD1 (6 bases). The germline CDR1 and CDR2 sequences are MNHEY and SVGAGI. The V gene lost 2 bases and the J gene lost 1 base, with 11 bases spanning the gap. The CDR3 covers 15 residues.

This chain joins TRBV19 and TRBJ2-4; TRBD2 agrees at 10 bases. From germline, CDR1 is LNHDA and CDR2 SQIVND (reference sequence). The CDR3 consists of 18 residues. After removal of 1 base from V and 7 bases from J, the junction contained 13 bases not matched to a gene. CDR3 nucleotides: TGTGCCAGTAGTATAGTGCTAGCGGGGGCCTTAGAGGGGAACATTCAGTACTTC. Amino acid sequence: CASSIVLAGALEGNIQYF.

V is TRBV7-8 and J is TRBJ2-1; 11 nucleotides agree with TRBD2. The trim removed 5 bases at V and 7 bases at J, leaving 7 bases unmatched. Germline-derived CDR1 and CDR2 are SGHVS and FQNEAQ. The CDR3 runs to 15 residues. The CDR3 DNA follows: TGTGCCAGCAGCATTAGCGGGGGGGCCTTAAATGAGCAGTTCTTC. Its translation is CASSISGGALNEQFF.

This chain uses TRBV7-2 with TRBJ2-3; TRBD2 matches at 7 bases. Germline trimming cut 3 bases from V and 0 bases from J; bases unmatched to any gene: 6. The length of the CDR3 is 16 residues. Germline V gene data show CDR1 as SGHTA and CDR2 as FQGNSA. The CDR3: CASSFGGGGSTDTQYF. The CDR3 bases are TGTGCCAGCAGCTTCGGTGGGGGGGGAAGCACAGATACGCAGTATTTT.